The clone carrying this TCR beta chain was detected only once. The sample is drawn from a study of blood T cell repertoires in COVID-19. At the level of the study: From the United States, Italy and Spain came samples of acute and convalescent COVID-19. Nucleic acid was either cDNA or gDNA, and it came from T cells, B-cell-depleted T cells, or PBMCs.

Per the original methods: The authors estimated nucleated cell counts from reference gene primer amplification. Clones were sequenced by immunoSEQ multiplex PCR, and TCRdb holds only the in-frame ones, with some missing. V and J calls and clone size are copied from that table; D and trimming were computed from the DNA. The sample lists about 230,000 clones, approximately 80% occurring once. CDR1 is MNHNS and CDR2 is SASEGT in the germline V gene. The J segment lost 6 bases and the V segment lost 2 bases, leaving 6 bases of the junction unmatched. The CDR3 covers 17 residues. The sequenced sample consisted of peripheral blood. This TCR derives from a woman in her fifties or sixties with acute or convalescent COVID-19. This chain connects TRBV6-1 to TRBJ2-1, with 14 nucleotides matching TRBD2. As DNA, the CDR3 is TGTGCCAGCAGTGAACCTCCGGGACTAGCGGGAGCCAATGAGCAGTTCTTC. Protein: CASSEPPGLAGANEQFF.